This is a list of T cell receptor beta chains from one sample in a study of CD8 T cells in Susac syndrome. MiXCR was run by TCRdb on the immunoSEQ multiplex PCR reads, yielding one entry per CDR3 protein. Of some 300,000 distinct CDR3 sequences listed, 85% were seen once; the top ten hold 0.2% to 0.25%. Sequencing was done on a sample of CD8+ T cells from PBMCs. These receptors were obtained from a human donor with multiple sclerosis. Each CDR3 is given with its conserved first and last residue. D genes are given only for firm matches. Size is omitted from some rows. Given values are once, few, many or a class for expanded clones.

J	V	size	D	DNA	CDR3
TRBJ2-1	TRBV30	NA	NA	TGTGCCTGGAAGCTTTCCAATGAGCAGTTCTTC	CAWKLSNEQFF
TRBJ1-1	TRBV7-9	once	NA	TGTGCCAGCAGTTCGACAGTTTATCCGGCGAACACTGAAGCTTTCTTT	CASSSTVYPANTEAFF
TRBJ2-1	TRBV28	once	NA	TGTGCCAGCAGGGCCAGAGGGAGTTACAATGAGCAGTTCTTC	CASRARGSYNEQFF
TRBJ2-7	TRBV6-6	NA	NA	TGTGCCAGTTCTATGCTTGGCGCCGAGCAGTACTTC	CASSMLGAEQYF
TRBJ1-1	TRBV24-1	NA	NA	TGTGCCACCAGCCTGGGGAACACTGAAGCTTTCTTT	CATSLGNTEAFF
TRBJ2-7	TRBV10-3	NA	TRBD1	TGTGCCATCAGTGAGTCGGGGACAGGGGGGGACGAGCAGTACTTC	CAISESGTGGDEQYF
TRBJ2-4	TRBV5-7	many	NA	TGTGCCAGCAGCTTGGGCCCGGGACCCCAAGTTGGGTTAGCCAAAAACATTCAGTACTTC	CASSLGPGPQVGLAKNIQYF
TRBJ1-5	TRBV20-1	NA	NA	TGCAGTGTTACATCAGGGTCGAGCAATCAGCCCCAGCATTTT	CSVTSGSSNQPQHF
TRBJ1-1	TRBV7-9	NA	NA	TGTGCCAGCAGCTTTCCGTCGCGCACTGAAGCTTTCTTT	CASSFPSRTEAFF
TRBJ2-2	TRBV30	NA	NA	TGTGCCTGGAGTGTAGGGACGGCGAACACCGGGGAGCTGTTTTTT	CAWSVGTANTGELFF
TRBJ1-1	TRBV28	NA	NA	TGTGCCAGCAGTTTTAATTGGGGGAACACTGAAGCTTTCTTT	CASSFNWGNTEAFF
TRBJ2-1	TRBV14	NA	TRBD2	TGTGCCAGCAGCCAAGATCCTTCGAGGCGGGGGACCTACAATGAGCAGTTCTTC	CASSQDPSRRGTYNEQFF
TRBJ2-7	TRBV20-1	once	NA	TGCAGTGCTAGTCTTCGGGAAGGCTACGAGCAGTACTTC	CSASLREGYEQYF
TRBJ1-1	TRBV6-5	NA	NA	TGTGCCTCACACGCTTTCGAGGGCCGGGACACTGAAGCTTTCTTT	CASHAFEGRDTEAFF
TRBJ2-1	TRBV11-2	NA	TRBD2	TGTGCCAGCAGCCTCGGTGCCAGGCTAGCGGTAGACTACAATGAGCAGTTCTTC	CASSLGARLAVDYNEQFF
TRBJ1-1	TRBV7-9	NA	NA	TGTGCCAGCAGCTCCCAGGACGGCAACACTGAAGCTTTCTTT	CASSSQDGNTEAFF
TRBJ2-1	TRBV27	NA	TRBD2	TGTGCCACCTCCCGCGGGACTAGCGGGTACAATGAGCAGTTCTTC	CATSRGTSGYNEQFF